This T cell receptor beta chain emerged from a study of a mutant IDH1 vaccine in newly diagnosed glioma. Time point denoted: week 47, end of study. A single vaccine dose contained 300 ug of mutant IDH1 20-mer peptide, and topical imiquimod was used with it. With respect to this clone: Its specificity is not known.

Generated by immunoSEQ multiplex PCR, the TCRdb table keeps only in-frame clones and is missing some. The sample yields around 53,000 clones, less than 85% seen once. This receptor was identified in a woman in her twenties or thirties with glioma. Some clones in this sample may be carry-over from other donors' samples. The sequenced sample was PBMCs, obtained from a glioma patient whose treatment included an IDH1 peptide vaccine.

CDR3 amino acids: CASTLDPSGMETQYF. The CDR3 DNA reads TGTGCCAGCACCCTCGACCCCAGCGGGATGGAGACCCAGTACTTC. The chain recombines TRBV6-5 with TRBJ2-5; 7 bases align to TRBD2. This CDR3 is built from 15 residues. Germline V gives CDR1 MNHEY, CDR2 SVGAGI. V was pared by 7 bases and J by 5 bases, with 13 bases of the junction left unmatched.